This T cell receptor beta chain originates from a study of shared clonotypes between healthy human individuals. Clones were sequenced by immunoSEQ multiplex PCR, and TCRdb holds only the in-frame ones, with some missing. The sample lists some 2 million clones, 85% to 95% occurring once. Study-level findings and limits: Clonotype sharing across a handful of donors was observed for around 4.8% of naive CD4 clonotypes.

About this clone: No antigen is known for it.

Negatively enriched CD4+ T cells were divided by CD45RA into naive and memory. The sequence came from a man between 18 and 35 years old in good health. The specimen sequenced was naive CD4+ T cells sorted from blood. The subset denotes: CD45RA+ positively selected.

CDR3 nucleotide sequence: TGTGCCAGCAGTCCATGGAGGCAGGCTGATGAAAAACTGTTTTTT. Translation gives CASSPWRQADEKLFF. The chain employs TRBV6-5 and TRBJ1-4; no firm D call. The CDR3 length is 15 residues. V lost 5 bases and J lost 6, with 16 bases in between. Looked up from germline, CDR1 is MNHEY and CDR2 is SVGAGI.